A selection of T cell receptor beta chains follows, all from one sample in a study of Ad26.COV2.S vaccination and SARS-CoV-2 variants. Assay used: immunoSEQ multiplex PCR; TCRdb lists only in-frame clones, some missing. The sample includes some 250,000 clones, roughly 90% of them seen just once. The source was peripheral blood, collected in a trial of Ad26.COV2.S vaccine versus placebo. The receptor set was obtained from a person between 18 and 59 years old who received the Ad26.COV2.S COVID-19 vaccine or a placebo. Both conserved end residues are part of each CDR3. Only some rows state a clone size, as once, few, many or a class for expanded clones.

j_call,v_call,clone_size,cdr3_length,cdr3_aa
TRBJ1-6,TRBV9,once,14,CASSVGQENSPLHF
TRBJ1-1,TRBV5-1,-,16,CASSLAFGVVGTEAFF
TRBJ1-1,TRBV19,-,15,CASSTGRRQNTEAFF
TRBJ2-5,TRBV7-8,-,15,CASSWNRSPQETQYF
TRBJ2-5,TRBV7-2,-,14,CASSEGTPRETQYF
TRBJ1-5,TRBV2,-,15,CASSATGNSNQPQHF
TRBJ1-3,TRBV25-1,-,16,CASSEFTQFSGNTIYF
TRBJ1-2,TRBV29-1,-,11,CSVEPAGGYTF
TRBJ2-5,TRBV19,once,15,CASSMGQGETETQYF
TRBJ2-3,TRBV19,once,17,CASSRETSGRLTDTQYF
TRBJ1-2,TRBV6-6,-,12,CASSSGSGGYTF
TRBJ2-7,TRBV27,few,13,CASSFPGAYEQYF
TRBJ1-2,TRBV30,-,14,CAWKEQGANYGYTF
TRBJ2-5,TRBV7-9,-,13,CASSLGQKETQYF
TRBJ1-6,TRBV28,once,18,CASRRRLLKSSYNSPLHF
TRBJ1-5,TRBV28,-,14,CASSPGGSNQPQHF
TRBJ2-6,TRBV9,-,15,CASTLGALGANVLTF
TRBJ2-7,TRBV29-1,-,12,CSVRGSSYEQYF
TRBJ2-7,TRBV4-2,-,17,CASSQNVGTSAPYEQYF
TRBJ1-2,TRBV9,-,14,CASSVAGGDYGYTF
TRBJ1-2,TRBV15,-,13,CATSSAGPEGYTF
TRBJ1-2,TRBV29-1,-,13,CSVEDRVGNGYTF
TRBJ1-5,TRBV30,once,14,CAWRANNGGQPQHF
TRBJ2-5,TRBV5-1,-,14,CASSLRGTEETQYF
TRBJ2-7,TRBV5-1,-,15,CASSLDWGQGYEQYF